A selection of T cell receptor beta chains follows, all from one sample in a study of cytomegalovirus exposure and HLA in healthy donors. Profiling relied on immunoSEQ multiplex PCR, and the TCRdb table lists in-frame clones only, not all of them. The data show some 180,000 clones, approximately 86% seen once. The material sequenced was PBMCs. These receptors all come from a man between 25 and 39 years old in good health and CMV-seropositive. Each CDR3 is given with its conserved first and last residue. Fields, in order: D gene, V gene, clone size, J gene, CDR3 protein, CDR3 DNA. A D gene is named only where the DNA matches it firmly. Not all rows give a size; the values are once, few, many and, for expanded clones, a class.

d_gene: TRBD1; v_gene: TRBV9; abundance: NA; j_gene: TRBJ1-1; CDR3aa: CASSAQTGLNTEAFF; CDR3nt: TGTGCCAGCAGCGCCCAGACAGGGTTAAACACTGAAGCTTTCTTT
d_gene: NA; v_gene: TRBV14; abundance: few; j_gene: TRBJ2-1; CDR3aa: CASSQVGQGFYEQFF; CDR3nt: TGTGCCAGCAGCCAAGTGGGGCAGGGGTTTTATGAGCAGTTCTTC
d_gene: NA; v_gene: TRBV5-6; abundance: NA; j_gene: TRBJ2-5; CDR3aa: CASSWSPSSGETQYF; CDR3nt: TGTGCCAGCAGCTGGAGCCCCAGTTCGGGGGAGACCCAGTACTTC
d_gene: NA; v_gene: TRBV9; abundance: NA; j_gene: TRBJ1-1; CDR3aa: CASSVSVNTEAFF; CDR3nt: TGTGCCAGCAGCGTATCGGTGAACACTGAAGCTTTCTTT
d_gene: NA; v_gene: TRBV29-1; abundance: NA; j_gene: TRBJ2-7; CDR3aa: CSVLRSYEQYF; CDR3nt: TGCAGCGTTCTCCGGAGCTACGAGCAGTACTTC
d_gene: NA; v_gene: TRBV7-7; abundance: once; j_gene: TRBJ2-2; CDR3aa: CASSPVGTGELFF; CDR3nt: TGTGCTAGCAGCCCTGTGGGCACCGGGGAGCTGTTTTTT
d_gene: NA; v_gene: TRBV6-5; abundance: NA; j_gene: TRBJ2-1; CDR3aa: CASTFRIGARNEQFF; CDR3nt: TGTGCCAGCACCTTCCGAATAGGGGCGAGGAATGAGCAGTTCTTC
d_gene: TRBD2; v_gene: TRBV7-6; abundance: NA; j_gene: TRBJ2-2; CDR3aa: CASSSGLPNTGELFF; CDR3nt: TGTGCCAGCAGTTCGGGACTACCGAACACCGGGGAGCTGTTTTTT
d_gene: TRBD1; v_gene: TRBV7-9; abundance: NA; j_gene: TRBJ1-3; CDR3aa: CASLTGGAPGNTIYF; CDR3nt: TGTGCCAGCCTTACAGGGGGCGCCCCTGGAAACACCATATATTTT
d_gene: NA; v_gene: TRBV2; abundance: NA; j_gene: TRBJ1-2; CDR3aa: CASSAIQLSNYGYTF; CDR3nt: TGTGCCAGCAGTGCGATACAACTTTCTAACTATGGCTACACCTTC
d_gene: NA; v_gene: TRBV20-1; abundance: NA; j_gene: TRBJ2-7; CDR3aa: CSANLGEQYF; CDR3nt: TGCAGTGCTAACCTTGGCGAGCAGTACTTC
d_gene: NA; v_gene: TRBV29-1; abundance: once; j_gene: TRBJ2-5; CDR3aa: CSVLGAWEGGNQETQYF; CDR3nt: TGCAGCGTCCTCGGGGCATGGGAGGGGGGGAACCAAGAGACCCAGTACTTC
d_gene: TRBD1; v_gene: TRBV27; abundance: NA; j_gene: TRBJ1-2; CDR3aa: CASSSGQPRPFNYGYTF; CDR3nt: TGTGCCAGCAGTTCGGGACAGCCCCGACCATTTAACTATGGCTACACCTTC
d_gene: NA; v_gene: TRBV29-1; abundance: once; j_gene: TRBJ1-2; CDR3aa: CSVARGLENYGYTF; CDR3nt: TGCAGCGTAGCTAGGGGATTGGAGAACTATGGCTACACCTTC
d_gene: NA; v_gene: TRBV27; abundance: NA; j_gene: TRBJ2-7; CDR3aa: CASSLASRAPYEQYF; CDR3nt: TGTGCCAGCAGTTTAGCCTCCAGAGCGCCCTACGAGCAGTACTTC
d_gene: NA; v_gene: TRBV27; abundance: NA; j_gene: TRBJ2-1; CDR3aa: CASSFDRLSYNEQFF; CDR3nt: TGTGCCAGCAGTTTTGACCGGCTCTCCTACAATGAGCAGTTCTTC
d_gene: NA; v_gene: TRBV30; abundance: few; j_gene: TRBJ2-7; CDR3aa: CAWSVPSPYEQYF; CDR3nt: TGTGCCTGGAGTGTACCCAGTCCCTACGAGCAGTACTTC
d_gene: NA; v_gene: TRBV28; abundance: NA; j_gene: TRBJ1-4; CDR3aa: CASSSGNEKLFF; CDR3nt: TGTGCCAGCAGCTCGGGTAATGAAAAACTGTTTTTT
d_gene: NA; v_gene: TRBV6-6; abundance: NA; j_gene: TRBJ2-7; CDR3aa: CASSYSESYEQYF; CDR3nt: TGTGCCAGCAGTTACTCAGAATCCTACGAGCAGTACTTC
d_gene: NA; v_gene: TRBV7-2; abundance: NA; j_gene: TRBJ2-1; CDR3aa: CASSLWEDEQFF; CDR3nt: TGTGCCAGCAGCTTATGGGAAGATGAGCAGTTCTTC
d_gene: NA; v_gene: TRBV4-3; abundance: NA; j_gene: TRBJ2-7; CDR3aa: CASSPLVGLGAYEQYF; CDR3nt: TGCGCCAGCAGCCCTCTCGTGGGACTTGGCGCCTACGAGCAGTACTTC
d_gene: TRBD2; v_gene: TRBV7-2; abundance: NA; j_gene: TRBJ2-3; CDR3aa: CASSLVSSGRLDTQYF; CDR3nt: TGTGCCAGCAGCTTAGTATCCAGCGGGAGATTAGATACGCAGTATTTT
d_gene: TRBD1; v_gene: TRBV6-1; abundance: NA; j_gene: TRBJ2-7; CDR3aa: CASSAADRGQQYF; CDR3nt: TGTGCCAGCAGTGCGGCGGACAGGGGCCAGCAGTACTTC
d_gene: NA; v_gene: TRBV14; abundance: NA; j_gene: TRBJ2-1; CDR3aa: CASSQDPPIGPAKKDEQFF; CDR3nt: TGTGCCAGCAGCCAAGATCCCCCTATCGGCCCCGCCAAGAAGGATGAGCAGTTCTTC
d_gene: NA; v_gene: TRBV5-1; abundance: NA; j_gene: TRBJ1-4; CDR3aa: CASSWERAGNEKLFF; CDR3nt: TGCGCCAGCAGCTGGGAGCGGGCGGGTAATGAAAAACTGTTTTTT
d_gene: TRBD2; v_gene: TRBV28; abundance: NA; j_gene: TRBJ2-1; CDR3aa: CASSPWTSGPSSYNEQFF; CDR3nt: TGTGCCAGCAGTCCATGGACTAGCGGGCCAAGCTCCTACAATGAGCAGTTCTTC
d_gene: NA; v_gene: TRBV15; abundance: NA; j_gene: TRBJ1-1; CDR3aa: CATSRPLQNTEAFF; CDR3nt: TGTGCCACCAGCAGGCCCCTCCAGAACACTGAAGCTTTCTTT
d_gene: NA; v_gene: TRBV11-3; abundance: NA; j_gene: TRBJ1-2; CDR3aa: CASSLRGQPFYGYTF; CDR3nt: TGTGCCAGCAGCCTCAGAGGACAGCCGTTCTATGGCTACACCTTC
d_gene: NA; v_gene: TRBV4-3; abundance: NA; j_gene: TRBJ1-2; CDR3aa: CASSQYRANYGYTF; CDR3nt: TGCGCCAGCAGCCAGTATAGAGCTAACTATGGCTACACCTTC
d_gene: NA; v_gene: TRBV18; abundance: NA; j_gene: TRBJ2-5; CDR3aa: CASSATGRGIQETQYF; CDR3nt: TGTGCCAGCTCAGCCACGGGAAGGGGAATACAAGAGACCCAGTACTTC
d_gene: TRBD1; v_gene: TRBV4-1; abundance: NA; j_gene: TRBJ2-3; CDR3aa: CASSPRGQGPITDTQYF; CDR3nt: TGCGCCAGCAGCCCCCGGGGACAGGGACCTATCACAGATACGCAGTATTTT
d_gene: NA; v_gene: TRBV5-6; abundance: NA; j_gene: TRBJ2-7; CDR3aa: CASSLPHEQYF; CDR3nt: TGTGCCAGCAGCTTGCCCCACGAGCAGTACTTC
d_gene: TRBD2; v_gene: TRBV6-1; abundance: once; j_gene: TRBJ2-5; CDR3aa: CASKLGAGGETQYF; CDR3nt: TGTGCCAGCAAGCTCGGAGCGGGAGGAGAGACCCAGTACTTC
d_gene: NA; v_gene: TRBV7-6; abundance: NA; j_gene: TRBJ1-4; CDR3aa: CASSPNRATNEKLFF; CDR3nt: TGTGCCAGCAGTCCCAACAGGGCAACTAATGAAAAACTGTTTTTT
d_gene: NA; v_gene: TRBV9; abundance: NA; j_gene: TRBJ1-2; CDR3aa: CASSVGSRNGYTF; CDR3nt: TGTGCCAGCAGCGTAGGGAGCAGGAATGGCTACACCTTC
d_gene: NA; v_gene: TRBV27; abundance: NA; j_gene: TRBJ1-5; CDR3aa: CATAGRGVQPQHF; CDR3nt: TGTGCCACGGCGGGACGGGGGGTTCAGCCCCAGCATTTT
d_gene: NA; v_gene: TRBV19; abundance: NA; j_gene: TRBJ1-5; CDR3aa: CATEVPNQPQHF; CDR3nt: TGTGCCACCGAGGTCCCCAATCAGCCCCAGCATTTT
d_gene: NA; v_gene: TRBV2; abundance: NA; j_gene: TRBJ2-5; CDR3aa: CASRRSEARETQYF; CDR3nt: TGTGCCAGCCGACGAAGTGAGGCACGAGAGACCCAGTACTTC
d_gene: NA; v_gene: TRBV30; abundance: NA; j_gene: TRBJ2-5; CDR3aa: CAWKQPGRTQETQYF; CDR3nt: TGTGCCTGGAAACAACCGGGACGGACCCAAGAGACCCAGTACTTC
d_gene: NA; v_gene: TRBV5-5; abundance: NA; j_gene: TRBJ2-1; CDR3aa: CASSALRGSSYNEQFF; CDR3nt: TGTGCCAGCAGCGCTCTAAGGGGCAGCTCCTACAATGAGCAGTTCTTC
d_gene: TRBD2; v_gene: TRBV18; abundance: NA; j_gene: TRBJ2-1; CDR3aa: CASSPQPKRETRYNEQFF; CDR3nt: TGTGCCAGCTCACCCCAACCTAAGCGGGAGACCCGTTACAATGAGCAGTTCTTC
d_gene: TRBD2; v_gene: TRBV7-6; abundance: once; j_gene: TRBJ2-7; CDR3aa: CASSLVGGGTSREQYF; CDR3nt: TGTGCCAGCAGCTTAGTAGGGGGGGGGACTAGTCGAGAGCAGTACTTC
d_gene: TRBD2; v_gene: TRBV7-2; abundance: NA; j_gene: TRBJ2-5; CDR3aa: CASSLVTSGGAQYF; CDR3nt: TGTGCCAGCAGCTTAGTTACTAGCGGGGGGGCCCAGTACTTC
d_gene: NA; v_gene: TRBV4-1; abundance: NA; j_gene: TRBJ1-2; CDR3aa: CASSRPNSFYGYTF; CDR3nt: TGCGCCAGCAGCAGGCCCAACAGCTTTTATGGCTACACCTTC
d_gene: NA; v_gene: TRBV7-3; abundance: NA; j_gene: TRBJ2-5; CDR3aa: CASSLGAVSAQETQYF; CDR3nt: TGTGCCAGCAGCTTAGGGGCCGTTAGTGCCCAGGAGACCCAGTACTTC